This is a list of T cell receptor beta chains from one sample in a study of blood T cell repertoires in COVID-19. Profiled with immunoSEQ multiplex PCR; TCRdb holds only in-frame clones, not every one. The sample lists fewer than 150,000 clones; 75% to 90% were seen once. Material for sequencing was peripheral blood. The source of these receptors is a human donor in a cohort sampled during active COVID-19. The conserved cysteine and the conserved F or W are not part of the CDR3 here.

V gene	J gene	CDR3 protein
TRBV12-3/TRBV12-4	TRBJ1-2	ASSPARVGGYT
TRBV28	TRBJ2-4	ASRGHTIAKNIQY
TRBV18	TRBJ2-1	ASSPRGGRVDEQF
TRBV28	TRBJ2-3	ASSLSASGSTDTQY
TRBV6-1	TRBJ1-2	ASSEGHTGDTYGYT
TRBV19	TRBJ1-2	ASSTDRGDYGYT
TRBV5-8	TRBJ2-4	ASRYEAGLSSNIQY
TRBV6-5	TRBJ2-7	ASSYSFSGRAYEQY
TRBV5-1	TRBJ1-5	ASSLGSYSNQPQH
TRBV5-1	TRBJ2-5	ASSLESGQRPQY
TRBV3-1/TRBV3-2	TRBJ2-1	ASSQFPGQGANEQF
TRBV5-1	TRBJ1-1	ASSLRGETEAF
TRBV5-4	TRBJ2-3	ASSRREGTDTQY
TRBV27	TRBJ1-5	ASRRQGNQPQH
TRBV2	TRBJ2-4	ASTDSIWNIQY
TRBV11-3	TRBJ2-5	ASSKRDSQETQY
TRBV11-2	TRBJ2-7	ASSLYEQY
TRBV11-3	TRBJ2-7	ASSSQGQGMWEQY
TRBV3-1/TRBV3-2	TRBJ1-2	ASSLDRVSFSYT
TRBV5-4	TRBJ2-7	ASSSRTSGYYEQY
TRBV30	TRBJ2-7	AWSGGGMGYEQY
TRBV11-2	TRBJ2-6	ASRPQGQGLSGANVLT
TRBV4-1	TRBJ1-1	ASSQVETGSGTEAF
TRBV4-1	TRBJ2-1	ASSQDTGGTLRNEQF
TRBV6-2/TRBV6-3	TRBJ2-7	ASSYPPDWEQY
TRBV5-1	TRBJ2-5	ASSFAGLQETQY
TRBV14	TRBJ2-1	ASSQGTGGRTNEQF
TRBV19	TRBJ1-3	ASSISGNSGNTIY
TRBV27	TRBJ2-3	ASSLVAGGFFTDTQY
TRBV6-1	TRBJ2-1	ASSGPGTSTYNEQF
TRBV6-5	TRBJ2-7	ASRLDRANYEQY
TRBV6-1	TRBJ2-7	ASSEGLVTRYEQY
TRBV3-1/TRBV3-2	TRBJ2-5	ASSQEYSGGETQY
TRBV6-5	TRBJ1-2	ASRSTGFYGYT
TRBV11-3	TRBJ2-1	ASSLARLAGGRSSYNEQF
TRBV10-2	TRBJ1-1	ASSELGQGAF
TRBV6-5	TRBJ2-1	AISVSGGGYEQF
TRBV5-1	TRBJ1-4	ASSLDSPTNEKLF
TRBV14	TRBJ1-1	ASSQERGTEAF
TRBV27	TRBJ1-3	ASSSRRGGNSGNTIY
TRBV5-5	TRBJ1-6	ASRGQGNSPLH
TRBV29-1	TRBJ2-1	SVEPGSEQF
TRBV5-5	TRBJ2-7	ASSWDRDYEQY
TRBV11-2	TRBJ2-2	ASSLTTSNTGELF
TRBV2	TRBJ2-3	ASSGLAGVTDTQY